This T cell receptor (beta chain) was documented in a study of blood T cell repertoires in COVID-19 (dated by TCRdb to the early 2020s). About the study as a whole: Samples from collaborators originated in the United States, Italy and Spain and spanned both the acute and convalescent phases of COVID-19. Sample metadata almost always included a de-identified subject ID, COVID-19 status, age in years and sex. The dataset comprised deeply sampled blood TCRbeta repertoires from subjects exposed to, actively infected with, or recovered from COVID-19. A freely available public database, intended as a resource for researchers studying the immune response to SARS-CoV-2, is where the repertoires were released. The material from the prospective study consisted of cDNA or gDNA derived from T cells, B-cell-depleted T cells, or PBMCs. Where available, HLA class I and class II types were obtained from metadata supplied by the sample provider rather than from assay-based typing. Samples came from the ongoing ImmuneRACE study (first 160 participants) plus 1,254 subjects from 6 global collaborators. General study outcomes and caveats: The quantity of clinical and demographic metadata differed by source and by participant and was supplied without curation.

Collaborating institutions collected whole blood in K2EDTA tubes following their own protocols. For TCRbeta analysis, collaborator samples were shipped as frozen whole blood, as isolated PBMCs, or as DNA extracted from either sample type. Comment on this clone: The specificity of this receptor is unknown. Base qualities are not recorded, but no much larger clone differs from it by a single base.

CDR1 SGHRS and CDR2 YFSETQ are derived from the germline V gene. Germline trimming: 3 bases from V, 3 bases from J; junction bases outside gene matches: 5. Counted from cysteine to phenylalanine, this CDR3 has 15 amino acids. The retained sequence is limited to the CDR3, 45 bases, with the frame set at the first base. TCRbeta CDR3 regions were amplified from genomic DNA by means of the immunoSEQ Assay, a bias-controlled multiplex PCR. Under the source paper's analysis protocol: Within the assay, amplification of reference gene primers was used to estimate how many nucleated cells each sample contained. Sequence reads were collapsed and filtered to measure the absolute abundance of every unique TCRbeta CDR3 rearrangement. For each sample, productive Simpson clonality was calculated as the square root of Simpson's diversity index across productive rearrangements. The immuneACCESS repertoire file appears here via TCRdb, limited to in-frame rearrangements. These files lack a portion of the clones; in checked studies, under half of the deficit traces to unresolved V genes, and the cause of the others is not known. D and trimming come from the DNA, and the V and J calls and clone size come from that table. For this sample there are 95,000 to 120,000 clones; over 70% appear just once. Under 2% of the sample is in the top ten clones.

The rearrangement combines TRBV5-1 with TRBJ1-1; 10 central nucleotides agree with TRBD1. The sequence was obtained from a man between 50 and 59 years old with acute or convalescent COVID-19. The sequenced sample consisted of peripheral blood. The nucleotide sequence reads as follows: TGCGCCAGCAGCTCAGGGACAGGGGTCGACACTGAAGCTTTCTTT. The encoded protein is CASSSGTGVDTEAFF.